These 32 T cell receptor beta chains originate from one sample sequenced in a study of low-dose radiotherapy and immunotherapy resistance in tumors. Time point described: before trial treatment. With TRAV- and TRBV-specific primers, first-strand cDNA was made, covering the alpha and beta chains. For amplifying TCRs, the PCR ran for about 22 cycles with Phusion, which was used together with a constant-region primer and the adapter on the V primers. TCRdb analysed the reads with MiXCR anew, one entry per CDR3 protein. The table lists about 71,000 distinct CDR3 sequences, less than 35% of them singletons. Specimen: PBMCs, collected before treatment. The receptor set was obtained from a female donor with ovarian cancer.

This clonotype appeared many times. V and J are TRBV29-1 and TRBJ1-5; D unresolved. Germline loops: CDR1 SQVTM, CDR2 ANQGSEA. Trimming shortened V by 4 bases and J by 1 base, and 8 bases separated the two germline ends. The CDR3 contains 13 residues. This CDR3 reads CSVATGSNQPQHF. The CDR3 nucleotides are TGCAGCGTTGCCACCGGGAGCAATCAGCCCCAGCATTTT.

This clonotype was recorded many times. This chain uses TRBV29-1 with TRBJ1-2; TRBD1 agrees at 7 bases. V gave up 0 bases and J gave up 4 bases; unmatched junction bases: 11. Looked up from germline, CDR1 is SQVTM and CDR2 is ANQGSEA. The length of the CDR3 is 16 residues. The DNA of the CDR3 is TGCAGCGTTGAAGATCGGGGCAGGGGGTCACGCTATGGCTACACCTTC. It translates to CSVEDRGRGSRYGYTF. The full variable domain, in which reference TRBV29-1 and TRBJ1-2 provide the parts outside the CDR3, is SAVISQKPSRDICQRGTSLTIQCQVDSQVTMMFWYRQQPGQSLTLIATANQGSEATYESGFVIDKFPISRPNLTFSTLTVSNMSPEDSSIYLCSVEDRGRGSRYGYTFGSGTRLTVV.

The rearrangement uses TRBV20-1 and TRBJ1-4; D is unresolved. V gave up 7 bases and J gave up 0 bases, with 15 bases separating them. This CDR3 has 15 residues. CDR1 DFQATT and CDR2 SNEGSKA come from the germline V gene (reference sequence). CDR3 sequence: CSVNGGLTTNEKLFF. CDR3 bases: TGCAGTGTCAACGGCGGATTGACAACTAATGAAAAACTGTTTTTT.

This clonotype has just a few counts. The chain joins TRBV27 to TRBJ2-7; TRBD2 matches at 10 bases. Unmatched junction bases numbered 5, after V lost 6 bases and J lost 3 bases. Germline CDR1 is MNHEY and CDR2 is SMNVEV (reference sequence). CDR3 size: 14 residues. This CDR3 is CASSSGGALYEQYF. CDR3 nucleotide sequence: TGTGCCAGCAGCAGCGGGGGGGCCCTCTACGAGCAGTACTTC.

The chain links TRBV11-2 to TRBJ2-1; TRBD1 is a possible D gene (6 bases). This CDR3 has 16 residues. The germline CDR1 and CDR2 sequences are SGHAT and FQNNGV. With 4 bases removed from V and 7 bases from J, the gap between germline ends came to 20 bases. CDR3 sequence: CASSSTPGQLPNEQFF. The DNA of the CDR3 is TGTGCCAGCAGCTCCACCCCGGGACAATTGCCTAATGAGCAGTTCTTC.

For the CDR3, the DNA is TGTGCCAGCAGGCCTAGCGGGAGTACCGACGAGCAGTACTTC. It translates to CASRPSGSTDEQYF. V gene TRBV6-2 or TRBV6-3 combines with J gene TRBJ2-7, with 10 positions matching TRBD2. Germline lookup yields CDR1 MNHEY and CDR2 SVGEGT. The CDR3 contains 14 residues. V was clipped by 6 bases and J by 5 bases; unmatched bases: 7.

This chain connects TRBV20-1 to TRBJ2-7; D call uncertain. Trimming pared 3 bases from V and 6 bases from J, leaving 12 bases between. Germline loops: CDR1 DFQATT, CDR2 SNEGSKA (reference sequence). The CDR3 length is 12 residues. The CDR3 loop reads CSASPEGLEQYF. The CDR3, as DNA: TGCAGTGCTAGCCCCGAAGGGCTCGAGCAGTACTTC.

The rearrangement links TRBV6-1 to TRBJ2-1; D unclear. V was pared by 7 bases and J by 4 bases, with 17 bases between. The CDR3 is 15 residues long. Germline assignment: CDR1 MNHNS and CDR2 SASEGT. The CDR3 coding sequence is TGTGCCAGCACCCGCGAGGCGGTAACTTACAATGAGCAGTTCTTC. Protein product: CASTREAVTYNEQFF.

This clonotype was recorded many times. V and J are TRBV6-2 or TRBV6-3 and TRBJ2-2; a weak D match, TRBD1 (6 bases). The CDR3 spans 15 residues. V was trimmed by 9 bases and J by 5 bases, leaving 19 bases between them. From germline, CDR1 is MNHEY and CDR2 SVGEGT. The chain's CDR3 is CASPSTGGETGELFF. In nucleotides, the CDR3 is TGTGCCAGTCCATCGACAGGCGGTGAAACCGGGGAGCTGTTTTTT.

There are many counts of this clonotype. This chain connects TRBV5-1 to TRBJ2-7; tentatively, D is TRBD2 (5 bases). The CDR3 consists of 15 residues. Germline V gives CDR1 SGHRS, CDR2 YFSETQ. V lost 0 bases and J lost 2, with 12 bases in between. This chain's CDR3 is CASSLAPGNTYEQYF. DNA for the CDR3: TGCGCCAGCAGCTTGGCTCCGGGGAATACCTACGAGCAGTACTTC.

This clonotype was detected many times. The V call is TRBV28, the J call TRBJ1-2, with no clear D. Between the trimmed V and J ends, which lost 3 bases and 1 base, there was a span of 12 bases. The V gene's germline CDR1 is MDHEN and CDR2 SYDVKM. The CDR3 is 15 residues long. This chain's CDR3 is CASSFGWQRNYGYTF. The CDR3 coding sequence is TGTGCCAGCAGTTTCGGGTGGCAGCGTAACTATGGCTACACCTTC.

This clonotype has at least ten counts. This chain uses TRBV19 with TRBJ2-3; maybe TRBD2 (6 bases). Germline V gene data show CDR1 as LNHDA and CDR2 as SQIVND (reference sequence). V was clipped by 6 bases and J by 1 base, with 11 bases between them. This CDR3 is 14 amino acids long. CDR3 sequence (DNA): TGTGCCAGTAGCCGGGACTGGGGCACAGATACGCAGTATTTT. Protein sequence: CASSRDWGTDTQYF.

The table lists this clonotype with many counts. The chain couples TRBV6-5 to TRBJ1-2; D not resolved. Trimming took 5 bases from V and 3 from J, leaving 10 bases between them. Per the germline V gene, CDR1 is MNHEY and CDR2 is SVGAGI. This CDR3 has 13 residues. The CDR3 DNA is TGTGCCAGCAGTCCCGGGAGCGACTATGGCTACACCTTC. It is translated as CASSPGSDYGYTF.

The chain combines TRBV13 with TRBJ2-3, with 7 bases that match TRBD2. Germline CDR1 PRHDT, CDR2 FYEKMQ (reference sequence). The CDR3 runs to 15 residues. With V trimmed by 8 bases and J by 5 bases, 13 bases remained unmatched. The CDR3 sequence is CASGNGRGYRDTQYF. CDR3 coding DNA: TGTGCCAGCGGAAACGGGCGGGGGTATAGAGATACGCAGTATTTT.

As to this clonotype: A read error likely explains this, since a far larger clone differs by one base. The rearrangement links TRBV30 to TRBJ2-7, with D perhaps TRBD1 or TRBD2 (5 bases each). Germline V CDR1 and CDR2: GTSNPN, SVGIG (reference sequence). Trimming stripped 1 base from V and 7 bases from J, with 14 bases between. The CDR3 length is 13 residues. Here the CDR3 DNA reads TGTGCCTGGAGTGCCGTCAGGGACGGTGAGCAGTACTTC. Its translation is CAWSAVRDGEQYF.

The V gene is TRBV5-1, the J gene TRBJ1-2; D gene uncertain. V lost 0 bases to trimming and J lost 0 bases, with 12 bases between them. This CDR3 comprises 16 residues. CDR1 is SGHRS and CDR2 is YFSETQ in the germline V gene. The CDR3 DNA sequence: TGCGCCAGCAGCTTGGCAGTCCATAGCCCTAACTATGGCTACACCTTC. Protein: CASSLAVHSPNYGYTF.

This clonotype appeared many times. The V gene is TRBV20-1, the J gene TRBJ2-7; 12 bases map to TRBD2. Germline V CDR1 and CDR2: DFQATT, SNEGSKA (reference sequence). V lost 7 bases, J lost 4 bases, and 5 bases stayed unmatched. The CDR3 consists of 13 residues. Here the CDR3 reads CSVTGLAGYEQYF. In DNA form, the CDR3 reads TGCAGTGTTACAGGACTAGCGGGATACGAGCAGTACTTC.

This chain connects TRBV20-1 to TRBJ2-3; 7 bases match TRBD2. Germline lookup yields CDR1 DFQATT and CDR2 SNEGSKA (reference sequence). The junction had 7 bases not matched to a gene; V was cut back by 5 bases and J by 5 bases. CDR3 size: 13 residues. CDR3 region: CSAEPGLRDTQYF. Written as DNA, the CDR3 is TGCAGTGCTGAACCGGGACTAAGAGATACGCAGTATTTT.

A few counts support this clonotype. The CDR3 reads CASSMSSGGPGTGELFF. The CDR3 region has the DNA TGTGCCAGTAGTATGTCTAGCGGGGGTCCAGGAACCGGGGAGCTGTTTTTT. The chain is built from TRBV19 and TRBJ2-2; 10 nucleotides agree with TRBD2. With 3 bases clipped from V and 5 bases from J, the junction kept 9 bases outside the gene matches. Germline loops: CDR1 LNHDA, CDR2 SQIVND (reference sequence). The length of the CDR3 is 17 residues.

On this clonotype: A single base is all that separates this from a far larger clone, so a read error is likely. This chain uses TRBV6-8 with TRBJ1-3, with 7 bases aligning to TRBD1. Per the germline V gene, CDR1 is MNHGY and CDR2 is SAAAGT. The CDR3 is 13 residues long. CDR3 residues: CASSYPGQEHYPF. For the CDR3, the DNA is TGTGCCAGCAGTTACCCTGGACAGGAGCATTATCCTTTT.

This chain uses TRBV5-1 with TRBJ2-1; TRBD2 matches 7 bases. Looked up from germline, CDR1 is SGHRS and CDR2 is YFSETQ. Trimming cost V 3 bases and J 7 bases; bases outside gene matches: 7. The CDR3 consists of 14 residues. The CDR3 nucleotides are TGCGCCAGCAGCTGGACTAAGCGGGAAAATGAGCAGTTCTTC. Translation: CASSWTKRENEQFF.

This clonotype was seen ten or more times. This sequence joins TRBV19 and TRBJ2-1; D may correspond to TRBD1 or TRBD2 (6 bases each). The CDR3 is 15 amino acids. Germline CDR1 is LNHDA and CDR2 is SQIVND (reference sequence). V was trimmed by 3 bases and J by 2 bases, leaving 11 bases between them. CDR3 sequence reads: CASSMEGETYNEQFF. The CDR3 region has the DNA TGTGCCAGTAGTATGGAGGGGGAGACCTACAATGAGCAGTTCTTC.

V usage is TRBV20-1 and J usage is TRBJ2-2, with D perhaps matching TRBD2 (7 bases). The CDR3 spans 12 residues. Trimming removed 3 bases from V and 8 bases from J, with 10 bases in between. Germline CDR1 and CDR2: DFQATT and SNEGSKA (reference sequence). CDR3 bases: TGCAGTGCTAGGGCGGGGGCAGGGGAGCTGTTTTTT. Translating it yields CSARAGAGELFF.

This clonotype was counted ten times or more. As DNA, the CDR3 is TGTGCCAGCAGCTTAGAGGGTGAAGCTTTCTTT. It translates to CASSLEGEAFF. V gene TRBV7-9 combines with J gene TRBJ1-1; D unclear. The V gene lost 1 base and the J gene lost 7 bases, with 4 bases spanning the gap. CDR1 and CDR2 (germline): SEHNR, FQNEAQ (reference sequence). CDR3 length: 11 residues.

This clonotype was seen many times. The rearrangement joins TRBV5-5 to TRBJ2-3, with 8 bases matching TRBD2. The CDR3 is 15 residues long. CDR1 is SGHKS and CDR2 is YYEKEE in the germline V gene (reference sequence). Trimming removed 2 bases from V and 2 bases from J; junction bases left unmatched: 4. The CDR3 loop is CASSFGRGDTDTQYF. CDR3 DNA sequence: TGTGCCAGCAGCTTTGGGCGGGGGGACACAGATACGCAGTATTTT.

This chain links TRBV19 with TRBJ1-2; D call uncertain. This CDR3 has 12 residues. The V gene's germline CDR1 is LNHDA and CDR2 SQIVND (reference sequence). The V end lost 5 bases, the J end lost 10 bases, and 14 bases lay between the germline ends. The CDR3 is CASSPGGRVYTF. For the CDR3, the DNA is TGTGCCAGTAGTCCAGGAGGAAGGGTCTACACCTTC.

A note on this clonotype: A far larger clone is just one base off, so this is likely a read error. The V and J genes are TRBV7-9 and TRBJ1-5; D remains unclear. The CDR3 consists of 13 residues. The V gene lost 5 bases and the J gene lost 5 bases, with 10 bases spanning the gap. Germline CDR1 and CDR2: SEHNR and FQNEAQ (reference sequence). The CDR3 loop reads CASSITGDQPQHF. The CDR3 nucleotides are TGTGCCAGCAGCATAACCGGGGATCAGCCCCAGCATTTT.

The genes are TRBV5-1 and TRBJ2-7; 7 positions agree with TRBD1. In germline, CDR1 is SGHRS, CDR2 YFSETQ. The V and J ends lost 3 bases and 4 bases, in that order; junction bases with no gene match: 10. The CDR3 runs 15 residues. The chain's CDR3 is CASSSPGQSKYEQYF. Written as DNA, the CDR3 is TGCGCCAGCAGCTCCCCGGGACAGAGTAAATACGAGCAGTACTTC.

This clonotype was observed a few times. The rearrangement links TRBV28 to TRBJ1-1; a possible D gene is TRBD1 (6 bases). V shed 8 bases and J shed 1 base, with 14 bases lying between them. Germline V gene sequence: CDR1 MDHEN, CDR2 SYDVKM. CDR3 size: 14 residues. The CDR3 protein is CASQRGGANTEAFF. DNA of the CDR3: TGTGCCAGCCAACGGGGGGGGGCGAACACTGAAGCTTTCTTT.

This chain joins TRBV28 and TRBJ2-3; 8 bases are shared with TRBD2. V shed 4 bases and J 0 bases; nucleotides not matched to a gene: 9. The CDR3 length is 17 residues. Germline CDR1 is MDHEN and CDR2 is SYDVKM. The DNA of the CDR3 is TGTGCCAGCAGTTACCCGGGGGGGGGAACTAGCACAGATACGCAGTATTTT. Residues: CASSYPGGGTSTDTQYF.

This clonotype was counted at least ten times. The chain combines TRBV29-1 with TRBJ1-4; tentatively, D is TRBD1 (5 bases). This CDR3 comprises 15 residues. Germline assignment: CDR1 SQVTM and CDR2 ANQGSEA. Deletions cut 6 bases from V and 4 bases from J, with 18 bases between. CDR3 sequence (DNA): TGCAGCGTAATAGGACGGCTAAGGGGTAATGAAAAACTGTTTTTT. The encoded protein is CSVIGRLRGNEKLFF.

About this clonotype: Given a far larger clone just one base away, this is likely a sequencing read error. The chain has TRBV5-5 and TRBJ2-1; no reliable D call. Germline assignment: CDR1 SGHKS and CDR2 YYEKEE (reference sequence). The V and J ends lost 2 bases and 10 bases respectively, with 10 bases between them. This CDR3 spans 12 amino acids. The CDR3 DNA follows: TGTGCCAGCAGCTTAAACGGCTACGAGCAGTTCTTC. Its translation is CASSLNGYEQFF. The variable domain in full, with the rest retrieved from reference TRBV5-5 and TRBJ2-1, is DAGVTQSPTHLIKTRGQQVTLRCSPISGHKSVSWYQQVLGQGPQFIFQYYEKEERGRGNFPDRFSARQFPNYSSELNVNALLLGDSALYLCASSLNGYEQFFGPGTRLTVL.